Following are 17 T cell receptor beta chains from one sample sequenced in a study of molecular identifiers for immune sequencing clone quantification. Each CDR3 protein gets one entry after TCRdb re-called the PCR reads with MiXCR. The profile shows 490,000 or so distinct CDR3 sequences, 20% to 25% of them singletons. The sample was naive CD8+ T cells from blood, with Jurkat cell RNA spiked in. The sample's subset: FACS-sorted CD8+CD4-CCR7+CD45RA+ naive T cells. The receptor set was obtained from a human donor in good health. Some libraries in this study had Jurkat cell RNA spiked in.

The chain recombines TRBV19 with TRBJ1-2, with D unresolved. V was pared by 3 bases and J by 6 bases, with 5 bases between. The CDR3 is 11 residues long. CDR1 LNHDA and CDR2 SQIVND come from the germline V gene (reference sequence). The CDR3 reads CASSMDHGYTF. The DNA of the CDR3 is TGTGCCAGTAGTATGGACCATGGCTACACCTTC. Looking up the rest from reference TRBV19 and TRBJ1-2 gives the full variable domain: DGGITQSPKYLFRKEGQNVTLSCEQNLNHDAMYWYRQDPGQGLRLIYYSQIVNDFQKGDIAEGYSVSREKKESFPLTVTSAQKNPTAFYLCASSMDHGYTFGSGTRLTVV.

This clonotype was recorded many times. The rearrangement uses TRBV7-8 and TRBJ2-3; the D gene is possibly TRBD2 (6 bases). Per the germline V gene, CDR1 is SGHVS and CDR2 is FQNEAQ. With 1 base removed from V and 2 bases from J, the gap between germline ends came to 19 bases. The CDR3 spans 18 residues. The CDR3 region has the DNA TGTGCCAGCAGCTTAGAGTCTAGCGCCCGTGTCGACACAGATACGCAGTATTTT. It is translated as CASSLESSARVDTDTQYF.

This clonotype was seen more than once but under ten times. The DNA of the CDR3 is TGCAGTGCTAAGGTGGCCGCCCAGGATAGCGGGGGTAAAGAGACCCAGTACTTC. Its protein is CSAKVAAQDSGGKETQYF. The chain couples TRBV20-1 to TRBJ2-5; 9 nucleotides match TRBD2. The germline V gene has CDR1 DFQATT and CDR2 SNEGSKA (reference sequence). V shed 4 bases and J 3 bases; nucleotides not matched to a gene: 18. The CDR3 covers 18 residues.

About this clonotype: It may be a read error: a sequence one base away is much more abundant. V gene TRBV6-5 combines with J gene TRBJ2-2; 7 bases are a match to TRBD2. The CDR3 spans 14 residues. With V trimmed by 4 bases and J by 4 bases, 3 bases remained unmatched. Per germline, CDR1 MNHEY and CDR2 SVGAGI. CDR3: CASSLGGITGELFF. CDR3 DNA sequence: TGTGCCAGCAGTTTGGGGGGGATCACCGGGGAGCTGTTTTTT.

The rearrangement joins TRBV4-3 to TRBJ2-1; D might be TRBD2 (5 bases). V was trimmed by 3 bases and J by 9 bases, leaving 12 bases between them. This CDR3 is 13 amino acids long. CDR1 is LGHNA, CDR2 YSLEER, per germline. The CDR3 loop reads CASSHTGEGEQFF. The CDR3 bases are TGCGCCAGCAGCCACACGGGTGAGGGTGAGCAGTTCTTC.

CDR3 DNA sequence: TGTGCCAGCAGCGCCCGGGACGGATGGAATGAGCAGTTCTTC. The encoded protein is CASSARDGWNEQFF. This chain uses TRBV7-9 with TRBJ2-1; D is possibly TRBD1 or TRBD2 (5 bases each). The germline V gene encodes CDR1 SEHNR and CDR2 FQNEAQ (reference sequence). Trimming cost V 5 bases and J 7 bases, with 15 bases left between them. The CDR3 is 14 residues long.

Of note for this clonotype: A much larger clone differs from this one at a single base, so this may be a read error. V gene TRBV4-1 combines with J gene TRBJ2-7; no firm D call. The germline CDR1 and CDR2 sequences are MGHRA and YSYEKL. V was pared by 4 bases and J by 5 bases, with 18 bases between. This CDR3 has 15 residues. This CDR3 is CASSRGSRSTDEQYF. CDR3 in DNA: TGCGCCAGCAGCCGAGGAAGTAGGTCAACTGACGAGCAGTACTTC.

The chain is built from TRBV2 and TRBJ1-1; D gene uncertain. The CDR3 consists of 13 residues. V was pared by 4 bases and J by 3 bases, with 9 bases between. Germline V gene sequence: CDR1 SNHLY, CDR2 FYNNEI. The CDR3 sequence: CASSGVLDTEAFF. Written as DNA, the CDR3 is TGTGCCAGCAGTGGGGTGTTGGACACTGAAGCTTTCTTT.

This clonotype showed up many times. J is TRBJ2-7 and V is TRBV7-9; D assignment may be TRBD1 or TRBD2 (5 bases each). V lost 4 bases and J lost 6, with 10 bases in between. Germline values: CDR1 SEHNR, CDR2 FQNEAQ (reference sequence). The CDR3 length is 12 residues. The CDR3 DNA reads as TGTGCCAGCAGCTCGGGGCGGGTCGAGCAGTACTTC. Translation gives CASSSGRVEQYF.

V usage is TRBV6-5 and J usage is TRBJ2-1; D is undetermined. This CDR3 region has 14 residues. With 6 bases removed from V and 2 bases from J, the gap between germline ends came to 11 bases. Germline V gives CDR1 MNHEY, CDR2 SVGAGI. The CDR3 DNA is TGTGCCAGCAGAGAAATAGCTCCCTACAATGAGCAGTTCTTC. Protein sequence: CASREIAPYNEQFF.

This clonotype was seen repeatedly, ten times or more. This sequence joins TRBV7-9 and TRBJ2-1, with 11 bases aligning to TRBD2. CDR1 and CDR2 (germline): SEHNR, FQNEAQ (reference sequence). The CDR3 totals 16 residues. V dropped 5 bases and J dropped 8; count of bases not matched to a gene: 11. The CDR3 loop is CASSLSGTSGRDEQFF. CDR3 DNA: TGTGCCAGCAGCCTCTCCGGGACTAGCGGTAGGGATGAGCAGTTCTTC. Filled out from reference TRBV7-9 and TRBJ2-1, the complete variable domain reads DTGVSQNPRHKITKRGQNVTFRCDPISEHNRLYWYRQTLGQGPEFLTYFQNEAQLEKSRLLSDRFSAERPKGSFSTLEIQRTEQGDSAMYLCASSLSGTSGRDEQFFGPGTRLTVL.

This clonotype was seen only a few times. The chain combines TRBV19 with TRBJ2-7; 13 bases map to TRBD2. With V trimmed by 5 bases and J by 2 bases, 21 bases remained unmatched. The germline V gene encodes CDR1 LNHDA and CDR2 SQIVND (reference sequence). This CDR3 spans 21 amino acids. CDR3 residues: CASSPRQGWTSGGNLPYEQYF. Here the CDR3 DNA reads TGTGCCAGTAGTCCCCGACAGGGATGGACTAGCGGGGGAAACCTACCCTACGAGCAGTACTTC.

The table lists this clonotype with a few counts. The gene calls are TRBV27 and TRBJ2-3, with D possibly matching TRBD1 (5 bases). The CDR3 consists of 16 residues. The germline V and J ends were trimmed by 2 bases and 4 bases, with 16 bases remaining between them. Germline V CDR1 and CDR2: MNHEY, SMNVEV (reference sequence). The CDR3 DNA follows: TGTGCCAGCAGTTTACAAAGGGTTCTAGGGGCAGATACGCAGTATTTT. This encodes CASSLQRVLGADTQYF.

To note about this clonotype: A clone one base away is much larger, so this may be a read error. CDR3 coding DNA: TGTGCCAGTAGAATTGGGGGAAACAGGGCCAGCACTGAAGCTTTCTTT. Its protein is CASRIGGNRASTEAFF. This chain joins TRBV19 and TRBJ1-1, with D possibly matching TRBD1 (6 bases). CDR1 LNHDA and CDR2 SQIVND come from the germline V gene (reference sequence). The CDR3 runs 16 residues. The ends were cut back, 6 bases at V and 4 bases at J, with 21 bases in the middle. Full variable domain (rest looked up from reference TRBV19 and TRBJ1-1): DGGITQSPKYLFRKEGQNVTLSCEQNLNHDAMYWYRQDPGQGLRLIYYSQIVNDFQKGDIAEGYSVSREKKESFPLTVTSAQKNPTAFYLCASRIGGNRASTEAFFGQGTRLTVV.

This clonotype was found a few times. The chain carries TRBV15 and TRBJ2-7; D may be TRBD1 or TRBD2 (5 bases each). This CDR3 spans 14 amino acids. The V gene's germline CDR1 is LNHNV and CDR2 YYDKDF (reference sequence). V shed 7 bases and J shed 5 bases, with 18 bases lying between them. In DNA, the CDR3 is TGTGCCACCAAAGGTTCGGACACCGGGGACGAGCAGTACTTC. The encoded protein is CATKGSDTGDEQYF.

The chain carries TRBV12-3 or TRBV12-4 and TRBJ1-4; D might be TRBD1 (5 bases). Trimming left V 7 bases short and J 3 bases short, with 12 bases between. The CDR3 loop spans 14 amino acids. The CDR3 bases are TGTGCCAGCACTCTTCGGGGGGCTAATGAAAAACTGTTTTTT. Translating it yields CASTLRGANEKLFF.

This clonotype was observed a handful of times. No conserved phenylalanine or tryptophan is present at the end of the CDR3, so a read error is the likely explanation. V and J are TRBV5-3 and TRBJ1-1; D perhaps matches TRBD1 (6 bases). TRBV5-3 is an ORF, with its function uncertain. The CDR3 is 12 residues long. The CDR3 spells CASSWGQSEAFS. The CDR3 nucleotides are TGTGCCAGCAGCTGGGGACAATCTGAAGCTTTCTCT.